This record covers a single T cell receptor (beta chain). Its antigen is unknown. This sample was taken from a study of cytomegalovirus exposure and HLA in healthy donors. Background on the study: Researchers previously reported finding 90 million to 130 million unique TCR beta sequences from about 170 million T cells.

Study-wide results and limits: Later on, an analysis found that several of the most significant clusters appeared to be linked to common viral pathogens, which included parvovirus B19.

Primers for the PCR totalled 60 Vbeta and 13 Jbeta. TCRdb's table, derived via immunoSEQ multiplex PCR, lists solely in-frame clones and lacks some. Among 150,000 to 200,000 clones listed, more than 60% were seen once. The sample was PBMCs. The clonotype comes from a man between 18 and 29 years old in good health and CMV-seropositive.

The CDR3 reads CAISETGLGSYEQYF. The CDR3 nucleotides are TGTGCCATCAGTGAGACAGGGTTGGGGTCCTACGAGCAGTACTTC. V and J are TRBV10-3 and TRBJ2-7; D may be TRBD1 (6 bases). CDR3 length: 15 residues. V shed 2 bases and J shed 1 base, with 12 bases lying between them. CDR1 is ENHRY and CDR2 is SYGVKD in the germline V gene.